Presented here are 7 T cell receptor beta chains from one specimen sequenced in a study of blood T cell repertoires in COVID-19. The repertoire was sequenced with immunoSEQ multiplex PCR; TCRdb's copy has only in-frame clones and lacks some. This sample has 96,000 or so clones, with 90% found just once. Sample: peripheral blood. The receptor set was obtained from a man in his sixties with acute or convalescent COVID-19.

The J gene is TRBJ2-3, the V gene TRBV27; no definite D call. Trimming pared 6 bases from V and 0 bases from J, leaving 16 bases between. The length of the CDR3 is 16 residues. Germline-derived CDR1 and CDR2 are MNHEY and SMNVEV (reference sequence). CDR3 region: CASSQNLGTSTDTQYF. The CDR3 DNA is TGTGCCAGCAGCCAGAATCTAGGTACTAGCACAGATACGCAGTATTTT.

The chain employs TRBV19 and TRBJ1-4, with D unclear. Trimming took off 1 base at V and 5 bases at J, with 11 bases between the two ends. The CDR3 is 15 residues long. Germline CDR1 is LNHDA and CDR2 is SQIVND (reference sequence). The CDR3 nucleotides are TGTGCCAGTAGTATAGGAGGCCAAGAGAATGAAAAACTGTTTTTT. It codes for CASSIGGQENEKLFF.

This chain connects TRBV18 to TRBJ2-2; 7 positions match TRBD1. This CDR3 contains 14 residues. In germline, CDR1 is KGHSH, CDR2 LQKENI. The V gene end was trimmed by 3 bases and the J gene end by 7 bases; junction bases not matched to a gene: 5. Here the CDR3 DNA reads TGTGCCAGCTCACCCTACAGGGGTGACGGGGAGCTGTTTTTT. As protein: CASSPYRGDGELFF.

This clone was seen ten or more times. CDR3 sequence: CASSWTGANTEAFF. CDR3 nucleotide sequence: TGTGCCAGCAGCTGGACAGGAGCGAACACTGAAGCTTTCTTT. The gene calls are TRBV5-4 and TRBJ1-1, with 7 bases matching TRBD1. The CDR3 runs 14 residues. Germline CDR1 and CDR2: SGHNT and YYREEE (reference sequence). V shed 3 bases, J shed 1 base, and the junction held 3 bases outside the gene matches.

V usage is TRBV19 and J usage is TRBJ2-1, with TRBD2 matching 7 bases. Germline trimming cut 3 bases from V and 4 bases from J; bases unmatched to any gene: 6. The V gene's germline CDR1 is LNHDA and CDR2 SQIVND (reference sequence). The length of the CDR3 is 15 residues. The CDR3 DNA reads TGTGCCAGTAGTATCGCCTGGGGGGGGTACAATGAGCAGTTCTTC. This encodes CASSIAWGGYNEQFF.

The genes are TRBV30 and TRBJ2-6; D remains ambiguous. CDR3 length: 15 residues. V was shortened by 3 bases and J by 4 bases, with 13 bases between the two germline ends. CDR1 and CDR2 (germline): GTSNPN, SVGIG (reference sequence). This chain's CDR3 is CAWRSRGSGANVLTF. The CDR3 DNA follows: TGTGCCTGGAGGTCAAGAGGATCCGGGGCCAACGTCCTGACTTTC.

The chain recombines TRBV10-2 with TRBJ2-1, with TRBD2 identical over 10 bases. From germline, CDR1 is WSHSY and CDR2 SAAADI. There are 15 residues in the CDR3. After removal of 6 bases from V and 4 bases from J, the junction contained 6 bases not matched to a gene. CDR3: CASRTLAGAYNEQFF. CDR3 sequence (DNA): TGCGCCAGCAGGACCCTAGCGGGAGCATACAATGAGCAGTTCTTC.